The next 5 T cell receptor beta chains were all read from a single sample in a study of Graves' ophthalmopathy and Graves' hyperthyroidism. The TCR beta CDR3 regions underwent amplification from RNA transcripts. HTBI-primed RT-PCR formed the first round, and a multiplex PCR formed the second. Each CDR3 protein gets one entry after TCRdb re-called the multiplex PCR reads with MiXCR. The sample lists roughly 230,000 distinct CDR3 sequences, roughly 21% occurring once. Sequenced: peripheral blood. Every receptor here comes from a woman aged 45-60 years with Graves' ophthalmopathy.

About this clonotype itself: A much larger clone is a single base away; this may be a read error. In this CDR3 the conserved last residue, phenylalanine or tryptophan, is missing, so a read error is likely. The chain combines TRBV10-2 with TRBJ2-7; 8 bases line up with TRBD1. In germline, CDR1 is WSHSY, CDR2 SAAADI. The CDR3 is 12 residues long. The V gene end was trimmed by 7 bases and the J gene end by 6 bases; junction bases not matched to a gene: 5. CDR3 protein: CASKRTGPEQYS. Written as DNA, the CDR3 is TGCGCCAGCAAACGGACAGGGCCCGAGCAGTACTCC.

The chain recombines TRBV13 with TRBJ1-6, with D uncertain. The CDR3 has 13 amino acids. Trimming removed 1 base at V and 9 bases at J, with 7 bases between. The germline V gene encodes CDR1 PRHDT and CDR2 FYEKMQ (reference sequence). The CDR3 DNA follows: TGTGCCAGCAGCTTAGCCACGGGTTCACCCCTCCACTTT. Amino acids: CASSLATGSPLHF.

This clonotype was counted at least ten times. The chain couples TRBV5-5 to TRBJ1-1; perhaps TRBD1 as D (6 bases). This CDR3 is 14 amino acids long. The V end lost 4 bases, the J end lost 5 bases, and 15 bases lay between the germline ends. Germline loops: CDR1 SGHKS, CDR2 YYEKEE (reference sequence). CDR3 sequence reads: CASSIGQWGTEAFF. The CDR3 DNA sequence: TGTGCCAGCAGCATAGGACAGTGGGGGACTGAAGCTTTCTTT.

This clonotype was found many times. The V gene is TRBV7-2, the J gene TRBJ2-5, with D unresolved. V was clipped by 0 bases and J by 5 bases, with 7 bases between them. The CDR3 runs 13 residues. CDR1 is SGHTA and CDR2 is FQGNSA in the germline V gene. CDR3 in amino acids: CASSLAASETQYF. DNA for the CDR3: TGTGCCAGCAGCTTAGCGGCGTCGGAGACCCAGTACTTC.

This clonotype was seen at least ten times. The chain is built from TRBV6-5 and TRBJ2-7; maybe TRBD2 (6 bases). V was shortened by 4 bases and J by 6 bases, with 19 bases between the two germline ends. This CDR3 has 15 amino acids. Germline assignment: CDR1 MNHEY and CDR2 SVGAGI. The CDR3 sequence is CASSLADPTLGEQYF. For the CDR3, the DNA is TGTGCCAGCAGTTTAGCGGATCCTACTCTAGGCGAGCAGTACTTC.